The 10 T cell receptor beta chains reported below all come from one sample, sequenced in a study of brain T cells in children with intractable seizures. Only cases whose brain tissue showed the highest T cell transcript signatures were sequenced. Sequencing used immunoSEQ multiplex PCR; TCRdb keeps in-frame clones, though not all of them. The sample lists about 2,500 clones; 65% to 85% were seen once. This sample comprised resected brain tissue, obtained at surgery. The receptor set was obtained from a boy younger than two with hemimegalencephaly and intractable seizures.

This chain uses TRBV5-1 with TRBJ2-5; 11 bases are shared with TRBD2. The length of the CDR3 is 17 residues. The germline V gene has CDR1 SGHRS and CDR2 YFSETQ. Trimming at V came to 4 bases and at J to 1 base, leaving 9 bases not matched to a gene. The CDR3 DNA reads as TGCGCCAGCAGCACAGGGGGCGGACTAGCGGGCCAAGAGACCCAGTACTTC. Its protein is CASSTGGGLAGQETQYF. Drawing the rest from reference TRBV5-1 and TRBJ2-5, the complete variable domain is KAGVTQTPRYLIKTRGQQVTLSCSPISGHRSVSWYQQTPGQGLQFLFEYFSETQRNKGNFPGRFSGRQFSNSRSEMNVSTLELGDSALYLCASSTGGGLAGQETQYFGPGTRLLVL.

The J gene is TRBJ2-7, the V gene TRBV19; perhaps TRBD1 as D (5 bases). The CDR3 totals 13 residues. Germline-derived CDR1 and CDR2 are LNHDA and SQIVND (reference sequence). V was shortened by 2 bases and J by 5 bases, with 10 bases between the two germline ends. The CDR3, as DNA: TGTGCCAGTAGTATAATAGGGGCGGACGAGCAGTACTTC. Residues: CASSIIGADEQYF.

This sequence joins TRBV4-3 and TRBJ2-5; no clear D. V gave up 4 bases and J gave up 5 bases, with 11 bases separating them. The germline gives CDR1 LGHNA, CDR2 YSLEER. The CDR3 length is 13 residues. The CDR3 loop reads CASSPSYYETQYF. CDR3 DNA: TGCGCCAGCAGCCCCTCCTACTACGAGACCCAGTACTTC.

The DNA of the CDR3 is TGTGCCACCAGCAGAGTAGCAGGGGGCTATGGCTACACCTTC. It is translated as CATSRVAGGYGYTF. The chain is built from TRBV15 and TRBJ1-2; TRBD1 matches at 7 bases. The CDR3 is made up of 14 amino acids. Germline V gene lookup returns CDR1 LNHNV and CDR2 YYDKDF (reference sequence). Trimming took 1 base from V and 4 from J; bases not matched to a gene: 3.

V gene TRBV4-2 combines with J gene TRBJ1-4; 8 bases agree with TRBD1. The length of the CDR3 is 17 residues. The ends lost 0 bases at V and 0 bases at J; junction bases unmatched: 3. Germline V lookup: CDR1 LGHNA, CDR2 YNFKEQ. CDR3 bases: TGTGCCAGCAGCCAAGACAGGGGACAGGCAACTAATGAAAAACTGTTTTTT. Translated, it gives CASSQDRGQATNEKLFF.

The gene calls are TRBV13 and TRBJ2-3; 10 nucleotides agree with TRBD2. Per germline, CDR1 PRHDT and CDR2 FYEKMQ (reference sequence). After removal of 3 bases from V and 3 bases from J, the junction contained 3 bases not matched to a gene. The CDR3 covers 15 residues. The DNA for the CDR3 is TGTGCCAGCAGCTTGGCTAGCGGGAGAACAGATACGCAGTATTTT. It yields the protein CASSLASGRTDTQYF.

In this sample, this clone turned up once. This chain joins TRBV6-2 or TRBV6-3 and TRBJ2-1; unclear D gene. The germline CDR1 and CDR2 sequences are MNHEY and SVGEGT. The CDR3 spans 14 residues. V was cut by 2 bases and J by 6 bases, with 11 bases left in between. The DNA for the CDR3 is TGTGCCAGCAGTTACAATCGACGTGGCAATGAGCAGTTCTTC. Translating it yields CASSYNRRGNEQFF.

This clone was seen a handful of times. The chain combines TRBV6-6 with TRBJ2-7; either TRBD1 or TRBD2 may supply D (5 bases each). V was shortened by 3 bases and J by 4 bases, with 13 bases between the two germline ends. Germline lookup yields CDR1 MNHNY and CDR2 SVGAGI (reference sequence). The CDR3 is made up of 14 amino acids. CDR3 bases: TGTGCCAGCAGTTATTTCGGCAGGGAGTACGAGCAGTACTTC. Its protein is CASSYFGREYEQYF.

V usage is TRBV7-4 and J usage is TRBJ2-1, with TRBD1 as a possible D gene (6 bases). Germline CDR1 and CDR2: SGHVT and SQSDAQ. V lost 4 bases and J 10 bases, leaving 17 bases between the germline ends. This CDR3 has 14 amino acids. The CDR3 protein is CASSSQGKGIEQFF. DNA of the CDR3: TGTGCCAGCAGCTCTCAGGGGAAAGGCATCGAGCAGTTCTTC.

The chain is built from TRBV10-2 and TRBJ1-1; 7 positions match TRBD1. This CDR3 has 12 residues. V lost 8 bases and J lost 8; bases outside the gene matches: 8. CDR1 is WSHSY and CDR2 is SAAADI in the germline V gene. This chain's CDR3 is CASVALDREAFF. The CDR3 DNA reads TGCGCCAGCGTTGCGCTGGACAGGGAAGCTTTCTTT.